A selection of T cell receptor beta chains follows, all from one sample in a study of OX40 agonist ivuxolimab in advanced cancers. Profiled with immunoSEQ multiplex PCR; TCRdb holds only in-frame clones, not every one. The sample yields 55,000 to 80,000 clones, roughly nine tenths seen once. The specimen was CD4+ or CD8+ T cells sorted from blood, collected in a trial of the OX40 agonist ivuxolimab. Receptors originate from an adult with an advanced solid tumor such as melanoma, head and neck, liver or kidney cancer. The CDR3 runs from the conserved cysteine through the conserved F or W. D genes are given only for firm matches. Clone size is given for some rows only: seen once, a few or many times, or a class if the clone is expanded.

v_gene: TRBV6-4
j_gene: TRBJ2-3
d_gene: .
abundance: .
CDR3aa: CASSAGDTQYF
CDR3nt: TGTGCCAGCAGCGCTGGGGATACGCAGTATTTT

v_gene: TRBV11-1
j_gene: TRBJ2-3
d_gene: .
abundance: .
CDR3aa: CASRSDSTDTQYF
CDR3nt: TGTGCCAGCAGGTCGGACAGCACAGATACGCAGTATTTT

v_gene: TRBV2
j_gene: TRBJ2-7
d_gene: .
abundance: once
CDR3aa: CASSENGGRGEQYF
CDR3nt: TGTGCCAGCAGTGAAAACGGGGGCCGAGGCGAGCAGTACTTC

v_gene: TRBV28
j_gene: TRBJ1-5
d_gene: TRBD1
abundance: .
CDR3aa: CASRLQGGSNQPQHF
CDR3nt: TGTGCCAGCAGGTTACAGGGGGGGAGCAATCAGCCCCAGCATTTT

v_gene: TRBV7-8
j_gene: TRBJ2-2
d_gene: .
abundance: .
CDR3aa: CASTHTGELFF
CDR3nt: TGTGCCAGCACCCACACCGGGGAGCTGTTTTTT

v_gene: TRBV5-1
j_gene: TRBJ1-1
d_gene: TRBD1
abundance: .
CDR3aa: CASSIQGSTNTEAFF
CDR3nt: TGCGCCAGCAGCATACAGGGGTCCACGAACACTGAAGCTTTCTTT

v_gene: TRBV28
j_gene: TRBJ1-5
d_gene: TRBD1
abundance: few
CDR3aa: CASRIGQGGQPQHF
CDR3nt: TGTGCCAGCAGAATTGGACAGGGTGGGCAGCCCCAGCATTTT

v_gene: TRBV28
j_gene: TRBJ1-6
d_gene: TRBD1
abundance: .
CDR3aa: CASSPGQGNSPLHF
CDR3nt: TGTGCCAGCAGTCCCGGACAGGGGAATTCACCCCTCCACTTT

v_gene: TRBV6-1
j_gene: TRBJ2-7
d_gene: .
abundance: once
CDR3aa: CASSEVRDSHEQYF
CDR3nt: TGTGCCAGCAGTGAAGTCAGGGACTCCCACGAGCAGTACTTC

v_gene: TRBV14
j_gene: TRBJ2-7
d_gene: .
abundance: medium-sized
CDR3aa: CASSPGIPTYEQYF
CDR3nt: TGTGCCAGCAGCCCAGGGATACCGACCTACGAGCAGTACTTC

v_gene: TRBV7-3
j_gene: TRBJ2-3
d_gene: TRBD2
abundance: .
CDR3aa: CASSLYLAGGPTDTQYF
CDR3nt: TGTGCCAGCAGCTTATATCTAGCGGGAGGGCCCACAGATACGCAGTATTTT

v_gene: TRBV10-1
j_gene: TRBJ2-7
d_gene: TRBD1
abundance: .
CDR3aa: CASSERKGQGTYEQYF
CDR3nt: TGCGCCAGCAGTGAACGTAAGGGACAGGGCACCTACGAGCAGTACTTC

v_gene: TRBV30
j_gene: TRBJ2-1
d_gene: TRBD1
abundance: .
CDR3aa: CAWSGDRGPNEQFF
CDR3nt: TGTGCCTGGAGTGGGGACAGGGGGCCCAATGAGCAGTTCTTC